Following are 8 T cell receptor beta chains from one sample sequenced in a study of shared clonotypes between healthy human individuals. TCRdb's copy holds only in-frame clones and misses some; the assay was immunoSEQ multiplex PCR. The data hold about 700,000 clones, with roughly 70% observed a single time. Sequencing used memory CD4+ T cells sorted from blood. Subset here: CD45RA-negative fraction. These receptors originate from a woman aged 30 to 39 in good health.

This clone was detected ten times or more. The CDR3: CASSGRAPSYEQYF. CDR3 nucleotide sequence: TGTGCCAGCAGTGGACGGGCCCCTTCCTACGAGCAGTACTTC. V gene TRBV25-1 combines with J gene TRBJ2-7; D ambiguous. This CDR3 has 14 residues. Germline V CDR1 and CDR2: MGHDK, SYGVNS. Trimming pared 4 bases from V and 1 base from J, leaving 11 bases between.

The V gene is TRBV5-1, the J gene TRBJ1-3; TRBD1 agrees at 8 bases. CDR3 length equals 16 residues. J lost 2 bases, V lost 1 base, and 5 bases had no gene match. CDR1 is SGHRS, CDR2 YFSETQ, per germline. CDR3 region: CASSLPRTGTGNTIYF. CDR3 nucleotide sequence: TGCGCCAGCAGCTTGCCCCGGACAGGGACTGGAAACACCATATATTTT. Together with reference TRBV5-1 and TRBJ1-3, the CDR3 gives the full variable domain: KAGVTQTPRYLIKTRGQQVTLSCSPISGHRSVSWYQQTPGQGLQFLFEYFSETQRNKGNFPGRFSGRQFSNSRSEMNVSTLELGDSALYLCASSLPRTGTGNTIYFGEGSWLTVV.

The V and J genes are TRBV5-4 and TRBJ1-3; D unclear. This CDR3 contains 15 residues. In germline, CDR1 is SGHNT, CDR2 YYREEE (reference sequence). V was clipped by 0 bases and J by 0 bases, with 7 bases between them. CDR3 nucleotide sequence: TGTGCCAGCAGCTTGGCTGGAACCTCTGGAAACACCATATATTTT. Amino acids: CASSLAGTSGNTIYF.

This clone appeared a single time. The chain is built from TRBV28 and TRBJ1-4; 8 positions match TRBD1. The CDR3 has 15 amino acids. The junction had 7 bases not matched to a gene; V was cut back by 6 bases and J by 4 bases. In germline, CDR1 is MDHEN, CDR2 SYDVKM. CDR3 sequence reads: CASRSTGVGNEKLFF. The CDR3, as DNA: TGTGCCAGCAGGTCGACAGGGGTCGGTAATGAAAAACTGTTTTTT.

With regard to this clone: The same CDR3 is also encoded by other DNA sequences in this sample. The CDR3, as DNA: TGCGCCAGCAGCTCAGCTAGCGGCTCCTACAATGAGCAGTTCTTC. This encodes CASSSASGSYNEQFF. The chain carries TRBV5-1 and TRBJ2-1; 7 bases are shared with TRBD2. Germline CDR1 is SGHRS and CDR2 is YFSETQ. After removal of 3 bases from V and 0 bases from J, the junction contained 3 bases not matched to a gene. The CDR3 runs to 15 residues.

The V gene is TRBV19, the J gene TRBJ1-4, with D maybe TRBD1 (6 bases). Trimming pared 4 bases from V and 3 bases from J, leaving 12 bases between. Germline lookup yields CDR1 LNHDA and CDR2 SQIVND (reference sequence). The CDR3 extends over 15 amino acids. CDR3 in amino acids: CASSRQAQANEKLFF. DNA for the CDR3: TGTGCCAGTAGTAGACAGGCGCAAGCTAATGAAAAACTGTTTTTT.

This clone has just a few counts. Additional DNA sequences in this sample encode the identical CDR3. The chain links TRBV5-6 to TRBJ2-7; D remains ambiguous. V gave up 0 bases and J gave up 4 bases, with 5 bases separating them. The CDR3 loop spans 12 amino acids. CDR1 SGHDT and CDR2 YYEEEE come from the germline V gene. The CDR3 here is CASSLEAYEQYF. The DNA for the CDR3 is TGTGCCAGCAGCTTGGAGGCTTACGAGCAGTACTTC.

The rearrangement joins TRBV19 to TRBJ1-1; D gene uncertain. CDR1 is LNHDA and CDR2 is SQIVND in the germline V gene (reference sequence). The CDR3 is 13 amino acids. V lost 6 bases, J lost 0 bases, and 8 bases lay in between. The CDR3 bases are TGTGCCAGTAGCAGACTCTTGAACACTGAAGCTTTCTTT. Its protein product is CASSRLLNTEAFF.